This T cell receptor beta chain comes out of a study of T cell changes during pregnancy in multiple sclerosis. The method was immunoSEQ multiplex PCR; TCRdb's version includes in-frame clones alone and lacks a portion of them. The table shows under 30,000 clones, with around nine tenths occurring only once. This clone was found a few times. V was shortened by 6 bases and J by 2 bases, with 8 bases between the two germline ends. Germline CDR1 and CDR2: MDHEN and SYDVKM. There are 14 residues in the CDR3. The chain carries TRBV28 and TRBJ2-6, with D possibly matching TRBD2 (5 bases). Material: CD8+ T cells from peripheral blood mononuclear cells, obtained after pregnancy. The TCR comes from a female donor with multiple sclerosis, enrolled in a pregnancy study. The CDR3 coding sequence is TGTGCCAGCAGGAGGACTCCTGGGGCCAACGTCCTGACTTTC. Translation gives CASRRTPGANVLTF.